Below are 26 T cell receptor beta chains sequenced from a single sample in a study of OX40 agonist ivuxolimab in advanced cancers. Repertoires were generated with immunoSEQ multiplex PCR, while TCRdb's copy carries only in-frame clones and drops some. The sample has tens of thousands of clones, 80% to 95% seen once. Sequenced here: CD4+ or CD8+ T cells sorted from blood, sampled in a trial of the OX40 agonist ivuxolimab. The receptors here all came from an adult with an advanced solid tumor such as melanoma, head and neck, liver or kidney cancer.

This rearrangement joins TRBV14 to TRBJ1-1; tentatively, D is TRBD1 (6 bases). This CDR3 comprises 14 residues. Trimming removed 5 bases from V and 6 bases from J, with 16 bases in between. Germline CDR1 is SGHDN and CDR2 is FVKESK. Here the CDR3 reads CASSIWGGGSEAFF. The CDR3 region has the DNA TGTGCCAGCAGCATATGGGGGGGCGGGTCTGAAGCTTTCTTT.

This clone occurred once. The chain carries TRBV7-6 and TRBJ2-1; the match to TRBD2 covers 12 bases. This CDR3 has 16 residues. Losses at the gene ends were 1 base for V and 5 bases for J; bases not matched to a gene: 3. CDR1 is SGHVS, CDR2 FNYEAQ, per germline. Written as DNA, the CDR3 is TGTGCCAGCAGCTTAGTAACTAGCGGGGGGAACAATGAGCAGTTCTTC. Protein: CASSLVTSGGNNEQFF.

The gene calls are TRBV6-1 and TRBJ2-7; TRBD1 might be the D (6 bases). Germline V gene sequence: CDR1 MNHNS, CDR2 SASEGT. Trimming left V 10 bases short and J 2 bases short, with 15 bases between. The CDR3 has 13 amino acids. This chain's CDR3 is CATDENRAYEQYF. In nucleotides, the CDR3 is TGTGCCACCGACGAGAACAGGGCCTACGAGCAGTACTTC.

This chain joins TRBV6-6 and TRBJ1-1; D is unresolved. Trimming left V 5 bases short and J 1 base short, with 14 bases between. This CDR3 region has 15 residues. Germline CDR1 is MNHNY and CDR2 is SVGAGI (reference sequence). This CDR3 is CASSVHGPGNTEAFF. CDR3 DNA sequence: TGTGCCAGCAGTGTTCACGGACCGGGGAACACTGAAGCTTTCTTT.

In its sample, this clone was seen once. CDR3 DNA sequence: TGTGCCAGCAGCGCCTGGGGCATTGCTGAAGCTTTCTTT. It specifies CASSAWGIAEAFF. The gene calls are TRBV28 and TRBJ1-1; tentative D call: TRBD1 (5 bases). The V end was cut by 6 bases, the J end by 6 bases, with 14 bases between. Germline lookup yields CDR1 MDHEN and CDR2 SYDVKM. The length of the CDR3 is 13 residues.

The rearrangement links TRBV11-3 to TRBJ2-1; 8 bases map to TRBD2. The V gene's germline CDR1 is SGHNT and CDR2 YENEEA. The CDR3 loop spans 15 amino acids. J was trimmed by 5 bases and V by 1 base; bases with no gene match: 4. The CDR3 region has the DNA TGTGCCAGCAGCTTAGGCGGGGGGACAAACAATGAGCAGTTCTTC. Protein sequence: CASSLGGGTNNEQFF. Filled out from reference TRBV11-3 and TRBJ2-1, the complete variable domain reads EAGVVQSPRYKIIEKKQPVAFWCNPISGHNTLYWYLQNLGQGPELLIRYENEEAVDDSQLPKDRFSAERLKGVDSTLKIQPAELGDSAVYLCASSLGGGTNNEQFFGPGTRLTVL.

V is TRBV6-1 and J is TRBJ2-7, with a possible D match to TRBD2 (5 bases). V lost 2 bases and J lost 0, with 8 bases in between. The CDR3 length is 14 residues. CDR1 and CDR2 (germline): MNHNS, SASEGT. The CDR3 region is CASSEIGSSYEQYF. The CDR3 coding sequence is TGTGCCAGCAGTGAAATTGGGAGCTCCTACGAGCAGTACTTC.

The CDR3 sequence is CATQGVSYEQYF. The CDR3 DNA is TGTGCCACCCAGGGAGTATCCTACGAGCAGTACTTC. The chain links TRBV19 to TRBJ2-7, with D perhaps TRBD1 or TRBD2 (5 bases each). The germline V gene encodes CDR1 LNHDA and CDR2 SQIVND (reference sequence). V was cut by 10 bases and J by 1 base, with 11 bases left in between. The CDR3 totals 12 residues.

The chain uses TRBV29-1 and TRBJ1-1; D not certain. This CDR3 contains 11 residues. Germline V gives CDR1 SQVTM, CDR2 ANQGSEA. The V gene lost 7 bases and the J gene lost 1 base, with 7 bases spanning the gap. The CDR3 nucleotides read TGCAGCGGGGAGGGGAACACTGAAGCTTTCTTT. Residues: CSGEGNTEAFF.

V usage is TRBV7-8 and J usage is TRBJ1-2; 11 positions agree with TRBD1. The CDR3 loop spans 17 amino acids. V dropped 5 bases and J dropped 2; count of bases not matched to a gene: 10. Germline CDR1 is SGHVS and CDR2 is FQNEAQ. The CDR3 protein is CASSPFRGQGGNYGYTF. CDR3 DNA sequence: TGTGCCAGCAGCCCTTTCCGGGGACAGGGGGGAAACTATGGCTACACCTTC.

The chain carries TRBV7-9 and TRBJ2-4; the D gene is possibly TRBD1 (6 bases). This CDR3 is 13 amino acids long. V shed 3 bases and J shed 6 bases, with 9 bases lying between them. CDR1 and CDR2 (germline): SEHNR, FQNEAQ (reference sequence). For the CDR3, the DNA is TGTGCCAGCAGCTTCCCGACAGGAAACATTCAGTACTTC. It specifies CASSFPTGNIQYF.

This chain links TRBV4-1 with TRBJ1-2; the D gene is possibly TRBD1 (6 bases). The CDR3 consists of 15 residues. V gave up 2 bases and J gave up 4 bases, with 14 bases separating them. Per germline, CDR1 MGHRA and CDR2 YSYEKL. The DNA of the CDR3 is TGCGCCAGCAGCCAAAGGGTGTCAGGGGCCTATGGCTACACCTTC. It codes for CASSQRVSGAYGYTF.

On this clone itself: In the same sample, other DNA sequences code for this CDR3. The chain links TRBV2 to TRBJ2-7; D remains ambiguous. Trimming removed 1 base at V and 7 bases at J, with 17 bases between. The CDR3 length is 15 residues. In germline, CDR1 is SNHLY, CDR2 FYNNEI. The CDR3: CASSEGSVAPSEQYF. CDR3 nucleotide sequence: TGTGCCAGCAGTGAAGGTTCGGTCGCCCCATCTGAGCAGTACTTC.

This clone was observed a single time. This chain connects TRBV29-1 to TRBJ2-7, with TRBD2 as a possible D gene (7 bases). The CDR3 has 13 residues. CDR1 SQVTM and CDR2 ANQGSEA come from the germline V gene. Deletions cut 4 bases from V and 2 bases from J, with 12 bases between. Here the CDR3 reads CSVGEGVPYEQYF. CDR3 nucleotides: TGCAGCGTTGGGGAGGGGGTTCCCTACGAGCAGTACTTC.

The chain has TRBV21-1 and TRBJ2-7; TRBD2, the table's D call, lacks a check against the DNA. TRBV21-1 is given as a pseudogene. The CDR3 is 13 residues long. CDR3 in amino acids: CASSNGPPYEQYF. CDR3 nucleotide sequence: TGTGCCAGCAGCAACGGTCCCCCCTACGAGCAGTACTTC.

The chain uses TRBV7-2 and TRBJ2-1; D unresolved. In germline, CDR1 is SGHTA, CDR2 FQGNSA. V was shortened by 1 base and J by 0 bases, with 13 bases between the two germline ends. The CDR3 extends over 17 amino acids. The CDR3 here is CASSLDIGFTSYNEQFF. CDR3 bases: TGTGCCAGCAGCTTAGATATAGGTTTTACCTCCTACAATGAGCAGTTCTTC.

The chain is built from TRBV5-1 and TRBJ1-4; 9 bases map to TRBD1. With 4 bases clipped from V and 7 bases from J, the junction kept 14 bases outside the gene matches. The CDR3 spans 17 residues. Germline V gene sequence: CDR1 SGHRS, CDR2 YFSETQ. CDR3 loop: CASSDGDRGFLGEKLFF. Here the CDR3 DNA reads TGCGCCAGCAGCGATGGTGACAGGGGGTTTTTGGGTGAAAAACTGTTTTTT. The complete variable domain, with remaining parts taken from reference TRBV5-1 and TRBJ1-4, reads KAGVTQTPRYLIKTRGQQVTLSCSPISGHRSVSWYQQTPGQGLQFLFEYFSETQRNKGNFPGRFSGRQFSNSRSEMNVSTLELGDSALYLCASSDGDRGFLGEKLFFGSGTQLSVL.

Here the CDR3 reads CASSAHRGPSNQPQHF. In DNA, the CDR3 is TGTGCCAGCAGTGCTCACAGGGGGCCTAGCAATCAGCCCCAGCATTTT. The rearrangement links TRBV6-1 to TRBJ1-5; 9 bases map to TRBD1. The CDR3 has 16 amino acids. Trimming at V came to 4 bases and at J to 0 bases, leaving 4 bases not matched to a gene. Germline V gene sequence: CDR1 MNHNS, CDR2 SASEGT.

J is TRBJ1-6 and V is TRBV2, with D perhaps TRBD1 (5 bases). Germline V gene lookup returns CDR1 SNHLY and CDR2 FYNNEI. This CDR3 is built from 17 residues. V lost 5 bases to trimming and J lost 7 bases, with 21 bases between them. CDR3 coding DNA: TGTGCCAGCAGTAGGCCCCGTAGCGGGGGAGCCAATTCACCCCTCCACTTT. Translation: CASSRPRSGGANSPLHF.

The rearrangement uses TRBV28 and TRBJ2-7; 7 positions agree with TRBD2. CDR1 and CDR2 from the germline V gene are MDHEN and SYDVKM. The CDR3 consists of 14 residues. V lost 5 bases, J lost 2 bases, and 6 bases stayed unmatched. In nucleotides, the CDR3 is TGTGCCAGCAGTAGAACAAGCGGGACCTACGAGCAGTACTTC. It yields the protein CASSRTSGTYEQYF. The full variable domain, completed using reference TRBV28 and TRBJ2-7, is DVKVTQSSRYLVKRTGEKVFLECVQDMDHENMFWYRQDPGLGLRLIYFSYDVKMKEKGDIPEGYSVSREKKERFSLILESASTNQTSMYLCASSRTSGTYEQYFGPGTRLTVT.

The sample holds one count of this clone. The V call is TRBV7-9, the J call TRBJ1-5; no clear D. Deletions cut 5 bases from V and 7 bases from J, with 18 bases between. The CDR3 totals 15 residues. Germline assignment: CDR1 SEHNR and CDR2 FQNEAQ (reference sequence). CDR3 sequence: CASSADTYLKQPQHF. CDR3 sequence (DNA): TGTGCCAGCAGCGCCGATACCTACCTCAAACAGCCCCAGCATTTT.

This clone was counted only a few times. The gene calls are TRBV12-5 and TRBJ2-7, with TRBD1 matching 8 bases. The CDR3 has 13 residues. V shed 1 base and J 4 bases; nucleotides not matched to a gene: 0. Germline-derived CDR1 and CDR2 are LGHNT and FRNRAP. The CDR3 reads CASGLGQGYEQYF. The CDR3 region has the DNA TGTGCTAGTGGTTTGGGACAGGGGTACGAGCAGTACTTC.

The J gene is TRBJ1-1, the V gene TRBV19, with D tentatively TRBD1 (5 bases). Between the trimmed V and J ends, which lost 3 bases and 5 bases, there was a span of 10 bases. The V gene's germline CDR1 is LNHDA and CDR2 SQIVND (reference sequence). CDR3 size: 13 residues. CDR3 sequence: CASSMGVGTEAFF. CDR3 sequence (DNA): TGTGCCAGTAGTATGGGGGTAGGGACTGAAGCTTTCTTT. Complete variable domain (other parts from reference TRBV19 and TRBJ1-1): DGGITQSPKYLFRKEGQNVTLSCEQNLNHDAMYWYRQDPGQGLRLIYYSQIVNDFQKGDIAEGYSVSREKKESFPLTVTSAQKNPTAFYLCASSMGVGTEAFFGQGTRLTVV.

This chain connects TRBV10-3 to TRBJ2-7; D call uncertain. Germline CDR1 and CDR2: ENHRY and SYGVKD. V was pared by 8 bases and J by 2 bases, with 16 bases between. The CDR3 runs 14 residues. CDR3 residues: CAIGRGDGAYEQYF. CDR3 in DNA: TGTGCCATCGGGCGTGGGGATGGGGCCTACGAGCAGTACTTC.

The rearrangement joins TRBV30 to TRBJ1-2; D unresolved. The V end lost 0 bases, the J end lost 7 bases, and 12 bases lay between the germline ends. This CDR3 contains 13 residues. Germline V gives CDR1 GTSNPN, CDR2 SVGIG (reference sequence). CDR3 in DNA: TGTGCCTGGAGTGTATTCGAGACAATTGGCTACACCTTC. Translated, it gives CAWSVFETIGYTF.

J is TRBJ1-1 and V is TRBV5-4, with 7 bases matching TRBD1. The CDR3 is 12 residues long. The germline gives CDR1 SGHNT, CDR2 YYREEE (reference sequence). With V trimmed by 4 bases and J by 7 bases, 4 bases remained unmatched. CDR3 nucleotides: TGTGCCAGCAGCCCCCGGACAGGTGAAGCTTTCTTT. Translating it yields CASSPRTGEAFF. Based on the CDR3 plus reference TRBV5-4 and TRBJ1-1, the full variable domain is ETGVTQSPTHLIKTRGQQVTLRCSSQSGHNTVSWYQQALGQGPQFIFQYYREEENGRGNFPPRFSGLQFPNYSSELNVNALELDDSALYLCASSPRTGEAFFGQGTRLTVV.